The source of this T cell receptor beta chain is a study of CD8+ T cells in alopecia areata. It was cDNA, reverse transcribed from extracted RNA, that served as the sequencing template. TCRdb's copy holds only in-frame clones and misses some; the assay was immunoSEQ multiplex PCR. The repertoire holds approximately 120,000 clones, with around 45% as singletons. Findings and caveats of the study: Compared with normal scalp, lesional scalp had higher clonality and more expanded CD8+ clones. In scalp samples, resident alphabeta T cells of normal skin are also sequenced.

Lesional scalp punch biopsies and peripheral blood were collected from alopecia areata patients. Sorting from PBMCs produced CD4+ and CD8+ T cells. This clone occurred once. No antigen is known for it. This clonotype was obtained from a human donor with alopecia areata. The sequenced sample consisted of NKG2D-low CD8+ T cells sorted from blood.

DNA of the CDR3: TGCAGCGTTGACCCCCGTCCGGGCAGGGGAAGTTATGGCTACACCTTC. Protein: CSVDPRPGRGSYGYTF. The genes are TRBV29-1 and TRBJ1-2, with TRBD1 as a possible D gene (6 bases). This CDR3 region has 16 residues. V was pared by 3 bases and J by 5 bases, with 22 bases between. Per the germline V gene, CDR1 is SQVTM and CDR2 is ANQGSEA. The variable domain in full, with the rest retrieved from reference TRBV29-1 and TRBJ1-2, is SAVISQKPSRDICQRGTSLTIQCQVDSQVTMMFWYRQQPGQSLTLIATANQGSEATYESGFVIDKFPISRPNLTFSTLTVSNMSPEDSSIYLCSVDPRPGRGSYGYTFGSGTRLTVV.